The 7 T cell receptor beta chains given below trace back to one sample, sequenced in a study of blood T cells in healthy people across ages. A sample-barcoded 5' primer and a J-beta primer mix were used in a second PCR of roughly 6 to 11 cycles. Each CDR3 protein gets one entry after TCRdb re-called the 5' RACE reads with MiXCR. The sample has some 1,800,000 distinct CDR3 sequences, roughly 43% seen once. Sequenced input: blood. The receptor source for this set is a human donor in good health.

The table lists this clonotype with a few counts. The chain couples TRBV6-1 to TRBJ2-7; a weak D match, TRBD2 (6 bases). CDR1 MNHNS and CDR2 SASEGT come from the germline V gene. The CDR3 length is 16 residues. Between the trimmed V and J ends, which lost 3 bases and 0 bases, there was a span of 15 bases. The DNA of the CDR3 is TGTGCCAGCAGTGACCCTCGCCGGGGGACCTCCTACGAGCAGTACTTC. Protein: CASSDPRRGTSYEQYF.

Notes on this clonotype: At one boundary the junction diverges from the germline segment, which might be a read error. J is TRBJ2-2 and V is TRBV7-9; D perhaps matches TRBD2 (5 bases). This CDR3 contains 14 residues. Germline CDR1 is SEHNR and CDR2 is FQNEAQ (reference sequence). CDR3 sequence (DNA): TGTGCCAGCAGCTTGAGCAGAAACACCGGGGAGCGGTTTTTT. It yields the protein CASSLSRNTGERFF.

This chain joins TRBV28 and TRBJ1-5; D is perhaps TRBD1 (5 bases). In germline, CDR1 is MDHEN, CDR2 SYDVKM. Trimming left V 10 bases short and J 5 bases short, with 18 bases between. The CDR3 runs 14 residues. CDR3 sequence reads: CATSPDSLYQPQHF. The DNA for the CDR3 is TGTGCCACCTCTCCTGACAGTCTCTATCAGCCCCAGCATTTT.

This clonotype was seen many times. The DNA for the CDR3 is TGTGCCAGCAGCCTGACAGGGACTAAAGAGACCCAGTACTTC. As protein: CASSLTGTKETQYF. V and J are TRBV7-2 and TRBJ2-5, with D tentatively TRBD1 or TRBD2 (7 bases each). CDR1 and CDR2 from the germline V gene are SGHTA and FQGNSA. V was clipped by 5 bases and J by 3 bases, with 13 bases between them. This CDR3 region has 14 residues.

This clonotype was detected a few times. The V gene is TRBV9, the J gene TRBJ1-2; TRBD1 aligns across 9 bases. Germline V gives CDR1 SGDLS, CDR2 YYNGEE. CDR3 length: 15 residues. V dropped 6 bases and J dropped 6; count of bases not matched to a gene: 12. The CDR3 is CASTLTTGGSDGYTF. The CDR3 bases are TGTGCCAGCACCTTAACAACAGGGGGCTCTGATGGCTACACCTTC. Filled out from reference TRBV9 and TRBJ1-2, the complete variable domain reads DSGVTQTPKHLITATGQRVTLRCSPRSGDLSVYWYQQSLDQGLQFLIQYYNGEERAKGNILERFSAQQFPDLHSELNLSSLELGDSALYFCASTLTTGGSDGYTFGSGTRLTVV.

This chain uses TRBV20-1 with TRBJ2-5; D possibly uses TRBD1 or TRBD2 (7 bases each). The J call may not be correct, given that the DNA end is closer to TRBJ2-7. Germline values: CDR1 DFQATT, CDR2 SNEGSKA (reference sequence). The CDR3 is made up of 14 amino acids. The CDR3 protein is CSATKRAGQYEQYF. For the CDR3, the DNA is TGCAGTGCCACGAAGAGAGCGGGACAGTACGAGCAGTACTTC.

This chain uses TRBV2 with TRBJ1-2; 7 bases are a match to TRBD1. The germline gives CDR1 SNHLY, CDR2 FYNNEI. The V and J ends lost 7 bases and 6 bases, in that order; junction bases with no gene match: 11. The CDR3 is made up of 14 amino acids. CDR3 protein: CASTKTRTGDGYTF. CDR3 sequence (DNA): TGTGCCAGCACCAAAACGCGGACAGGCGATGGCTACACCTTC.